These 9 T cell receptor beta chains originate from one sample sequenced in a study of blood T cell repertoires in COVID-19. Here immunoSEQ multiplex PCR was the method, and the copy in TCRdb shows in-frame clones only, minus some. The sample comprises tens of thousands of clones, approximately 91% of which are singletons, and more than 5% rests with the top ten. Sequencing used peripheral blood. Receptors were obtained from a man in his fifties or sixties with COVID-19, enrolled during active disease.

The count of this clone is one. This chain links TRBV18 with TRBJ2-3; D might be TRBD2 (5 bases). V was cut by 3 bases and J by 0 bases, with 7 bases left in between. The CDR3 is 14 amino acids. Germline V gives CDR1 KGHSH, CDR2 LQKENI. The CDR3: CASSPGLSTDTQYF. CDR3 in DNA: TGTGCCAGCTCACCTGGACTCAGCACAGATACGCAGTATTTT. Full variable domain (missing parts from reference TRBV18 and TRBJ2-3): NAGVMQNPRHLVRRRGQEARLRCSPMKGHSHVYWYRQLPEEGLKFMVYLQKENIIDESGMPKERFSAEFPKEGPSILRIQQVVRGDSAAYFCASSPGLSTDTQYFGPGTRLTVL.

The chain employs TRBV4-2 and TRBJ1-5, with D perhaps matching TRBD1 (5 bases). The CDR3 loop spans 14 amino acids. V was clipped by 6 bases and J by 1 base, with 10 bases between them. Germline loops: CDR1 LGHNA, CDR2 YNFKEQ. CDR3 nucleotide sequence: TGTGCCAGCAGTCGGACAAACAGCAATCAGCCCCAGCATTTT. Its protein product is CASSRTNSNQPQHF.

The CDR3 here is CASKRQGGNEKLFF. The CDR3 coding sequence is TGTGCCAGCAAGCGACAGGGAGGAAATGAAAAACTGTTTTTT. The chain employs TRBV28 and TRBJ1-4, with 7 bases identical to TRBD1. The CDR3 loop spans 14 amino acids. The trim removed 7 bases at V and 5 bases at J, leaving 7 bases unmatched. In germline, CDR1 is MDHEN, CDR2 SYDVKM.

The chain uses TRBV15 and TRBJ1-5; a weak D match, TRBD1 (6 bases). With 5 bases removed from V and 6 bases from J, the gap between germline ends came to 17 bases. This CDR3 contains 15 residues. Germline V CDR1 and CDR2: LNHNV, YYDKDF (reference sequence). The CDR3 loop is CATSQGIRISQPQHF. CDR3 DNA sequence: TGTGCCACCAGCCAGGGGATTCGAATCAGTCAGCCCCAGCATTTT.

The V gene is TRBV5-5, the J gene TRBJ1-3, with a tentative D call TRBD1 (6 bases). The germline V and J ends were trimmed by 4 bases and 6 bases, with 11 bases remaining between them. The germline V gene has CDR1 SGHKS and CDR2 YYEKEE (reference sequence). This CDR3 is built from 13 residues. CDR3 sequence: CASSIGQSNTIYF. The CDR3 DNA sequence: TGTGCCAGCAGCATCGGACAGTCAAACACCATATATTTT. The full variable domain, in which reference TRBV5-5 and TRBJ1-3 provide the parts outside the CDR3, is DAGVTQSPTHLIKTRGQQVTLRCSPISGHKSVSWYQQVLGQGPQFIFQYYEKEERGRGNFPDRFSARQFPNYSSELNVNALLLGDSALYLCASSIGQSNTIYFGEGSWLTVV.

This chain joins TRBV4-3 and TRBJ1-4, with 9 bases aligning to TRBD1. This CDR3 is 18 amino acids long. The germline V gene encodes CDR1 LGHNA and CDR2 YSLEER. V dropped 1 base and J dropped 5; count of bases not matched to a gene: 11. The CDR3 loop reads CASSQAHTGTGTNEKLFF. The DNA for the CDR3 is TGCGCCAGCAGCCAAGCCCATACCGGGACAGGGACGAATGAAAAACTGTTTTTT.

This rearrangement joins TRBV24-1 to TRBJ2-3, with D possibly TRBD1 on 6 matching bases. Germline CDR1 and CDR2: KGHDR and SFDVKD. This CDR3 contains 16 residues. The V end lost 1 base, the J end lost 1 base, and 11 bases lay between the germline ends. CDR3 amino acids: CATSDLQGRGTDTQYF. The CDR3 DNA follows: TGTGCCACCAGTGATTTACAGGGTCGGGGCACAGATACGCAGTATTTT.

V usage is TRBV14 and J usage is TRBJ1-5; D ambiguous. Trimming left V 2 bases short and J 3 bases short, with 5 bases between. The CDR3 is made up of 13 amino acids. CDR1 SGHDN and CDR2 FVKESK come from the germline V gene. CDR3 sequence (DNA): TGTGCCAGCAGCCAAAACACCAATCAGCCCCAGCATTTT. It encodes CASSQNTNQPQHF.

This CDR3 reads CASSFRTGGYEQFF. In nucleotides, the CDR3 is TGTGCCAGCAGTTTCCGGACCGGGGGATATGAGCAGTTCTTC. J is TRBJ2-1 and V is TRBV6-5; D is possibly TRBD2 (6 bases). CDR1 is MNHEY and CDR2 is SVGAGI in the germline V gene. Trimming pared 4 bases from V and 8 bases from J, leaving 15 bases between. The CDR3 is 14 amino acids.